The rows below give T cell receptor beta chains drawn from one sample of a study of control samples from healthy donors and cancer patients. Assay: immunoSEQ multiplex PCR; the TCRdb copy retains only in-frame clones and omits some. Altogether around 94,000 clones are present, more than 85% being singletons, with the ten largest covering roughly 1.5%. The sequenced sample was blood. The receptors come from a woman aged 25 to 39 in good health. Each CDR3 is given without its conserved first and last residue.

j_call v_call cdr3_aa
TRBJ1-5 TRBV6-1 ASSERFRGYSNQPQH
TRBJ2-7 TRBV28 ASNHDSPYEQY
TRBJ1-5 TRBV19 ASSISSYSNQPQH
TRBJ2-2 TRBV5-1 ASSLKSTTGELF
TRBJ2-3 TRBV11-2 ASGGGGNSNTDTQY
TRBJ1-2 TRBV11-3 ASSPTRGGTYGYT
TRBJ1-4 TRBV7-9 ASSLGQVLNEKLF
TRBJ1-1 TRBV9 ASSVGSPSDPGTEAF
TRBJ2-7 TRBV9 ASSATPTGPRDSYEQY
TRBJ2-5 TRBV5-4 ASSFRQNAQETQY
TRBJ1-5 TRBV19 ASKGQKMPPSGTGMNSNQPQH
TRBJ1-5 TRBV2 ASRWDSNQPQH
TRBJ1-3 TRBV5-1 ASSLGTGIHSGNTIY
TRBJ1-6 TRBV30 ASQTGGDSPLH
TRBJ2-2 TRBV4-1 ASSHPAEGMDTGELF
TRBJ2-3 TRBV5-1 ASSLGSSTDTQY
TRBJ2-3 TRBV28 ASRPHSGRSEDTQY
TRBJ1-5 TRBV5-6 ASQARLSNQPQH
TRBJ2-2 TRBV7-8 ASSPLGGAAGELF
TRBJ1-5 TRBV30 AWSQDVGNQPQH
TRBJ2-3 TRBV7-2 ASSLGRLRGENTDTQY
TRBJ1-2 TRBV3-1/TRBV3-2 ASSQRRGGYGYT
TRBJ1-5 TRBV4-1 ASSQDGSYQPQH
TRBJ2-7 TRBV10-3 AIRRGSYEQY
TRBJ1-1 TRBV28 ASVLLRRSTEAF
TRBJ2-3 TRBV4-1 ASSQADTQY
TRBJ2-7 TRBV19 ASSIARNRGEQY
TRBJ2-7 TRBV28 ASSVRDWNYEQY
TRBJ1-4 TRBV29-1 SAQGFATNEKLF
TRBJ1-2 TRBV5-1 ASSLQGFGYT
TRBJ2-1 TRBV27 ASSFRSAHNEQF
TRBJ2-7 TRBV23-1 ASRPSGQNNYEQY
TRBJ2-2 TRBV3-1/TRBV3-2 ASSRGVAGGPGTGELF
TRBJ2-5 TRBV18 ASSPSVRAETQY
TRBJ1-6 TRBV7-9 ASSLERGSPLH
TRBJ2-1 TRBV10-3 ATQGLGNEQF
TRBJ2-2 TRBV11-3 ASSLDSGELF
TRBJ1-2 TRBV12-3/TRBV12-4 ASSLYYGYT
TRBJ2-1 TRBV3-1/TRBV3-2 ASSPRTGGEQF
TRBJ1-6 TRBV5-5 ASSSMGGNSPLH
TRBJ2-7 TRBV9 ASSVGSGGTYEQY
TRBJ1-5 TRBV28 ASSLRDWEGHQPQH
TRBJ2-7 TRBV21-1 ASSKGRWVEQY
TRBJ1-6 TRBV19 ASSSGGNSPLH
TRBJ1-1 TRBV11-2 ASSSSDRGDTEAF
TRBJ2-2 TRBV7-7 ASSSWDRANTGELF